These 9 T cell receptor beta chains came from one sample sequenced in a study of blood T cells in healthy people across ages. The use of a sample-barcoded 5' primer and a J-beta primer mix characterized a second PCR of 7 to 11 cycles. In TCRdb, the 5' RACE reads were re-called with MiXCR into one record per CDR3 protein. The sample has about 1.4 million distinct CDR3 sequences, approximately 59% seen once. Sequenced: blood. Receptor source: a man between 18 and 29 years old in good health.

The genes are TRBV11-2 and TRBJ1-6; D ambiguous. Trimming removed 5 bases at V and 11 bases at J, with 16 bases between. CDR3 size: 14 residues. In germline, CDR1 is SGHAT, CDR2 FQNNGV. The CDR3 bases are TGTGCCAGCAGCCGGAGGCAGTACATTCCACCCCTCCACTTT. Translating it yields CASSRRQYIPPLHF.

The chain combines TRBV4-1 with TRBJ1-2; 10 bases map to TRBD1. Germline trimming cut 2 bases from V and 6 bases from J; bases unmatched to any gene: 6. Germline V gives CDR1 MGHRA, CDR2 YSYEKL. The CDR3 contains 15 residues. The CDR3: CASSQPPTGGHGYTF. The CDR3 coding sequence is TGCGCCAGCAGCCAACCTCCGACAGGGGGCCATGGCTACACCTTC.

This chain connects TRBV14 to TRBJ2-1; D gene unclear. CDR3 size: 11 residues. V lost 2 bases, J lost 10 bases, and 6 bases lay in between. Germline V gene sequence: CDR1 SGHDN, CDR2 FVKESK. CDR3 amino acids: CASSQWREQFF. The CDR3 nucleotides read TGTGCCAGCAGCCAATGGAGAGAGCAGTTCTTC.

V usage is TRBV7-2 and J usage is TRBJ2-7; no clear D. The V end lost 2 bases, the J end lost 5 bases, and 10 bases lay between the germline ends. Germline V gives CDR1 SGHTA, CDR2 FQGNSA. The CDR3 length is 13 residues. As DNA, the CDR3 is TGTGCCAGCAGCTTATTATTAGGGCACGAGCAGTACTTC. Protein: CASSLLLGHEQYF.

The gene calls are TRBV2 and TRBJ2-2; D call uncertain. CDR1 is SNHLY, CDR2 FYNNEI, per germline. Trimming took 3 bases from V and 6 from J, leaving 8 bases between them. The CDR3 is 13 amino acids. In nucleotides, the CDR3 is TGTGCCAGCAGTGATGTGGCGGCCGGGGAGCTGTTTTTT. It yields the protein CASSDVAAGELFF.

The chain links TRBV12-3 or TRBV12-4 to TRBJ2-1, with 16 nucleotides matching TRBD2. V lost 5 bases and J lost 7; bases outside the gene matches: 14. This CDR3 is 19 amino acids long. In nucleotides, the CDR3 is TGTGCCAGCAGTCCCAGTCCCGGGACTAGCGGGGGGGCCTCAAATGAGCAGTTCTTC. The encoded protein is CASSPSPGTSGGASNEQFF.

J is TRBJ2-3 and V is TRBV30; no reliable D call. The CDR3 consists of 14 residues. The germline V gene encodes CDR1 GTSNPN and CDR2 SVGIG (reference sequence). Trimming cost V 2 bases and J 0 bases, with 9 bases left between them. CDR3 in amino acids: CAWSRESSTDTQYF. CDR3 in DNA: TGTGCCTGGAGTCGAGAAAGTAGCACAGATACGCAGTATTTT.

This clonotype was counted between two and nine times. This CDR3 reads CASSVVQGDTQYF. DNA of the CDR3: TGTGCCAGCAGCGTAGTTCAGGGAGATACGCAGTATTTT. The chain uses TRBV9 and TRBJ2-3, with D tentatively TRBD1 (5 bases). The CDR3 covers 13 residues. Trimming took off 0 bases at V and 5 bases at J, with 7 bases between the two ends. CDR1 is SGDLS, CDR2 YYNGEE, per germline.

The chain joins TRBV2 to TRBJ2-3, with 7 nucleotides matching TRBD1. V lost 5 bases to trimming and J lost 3 bases; unmatched junction nucleotides: 11. The germline V gene encodes CDR1 SNHLY and CDR2 FYNNEI. The CDR3 has 16 residues. The CDR3 loop is CASSLRQGRGTDTQYF. In nucleotides, the CDR3 is TGTGCCAGCAGTTTGAGACAGGGTCGGGGTACAGATACGCAGTATTTT.